Shown below are 28 T cell receptor beta chains from a single sample sequenced in a study of T cell repertoires in cytomegalovirus infection. Their target antigens are unknown. TCRdb fed the reads into MiXCR, producing one record per CDR3 protein. The sample carries a few hundred thousand distinct CDR3 sequences, roughly 36% recorded once. The sequencing used cultured PBMCs, collected from culture after CMV antigen stimulation. All receptors come from a human donor in good health (CMV status not recorded). Some clones in this sample may be carry-over from other donors' samples.

This clonotype has just a few counts. The chain employs TRBV20-1 and TRBJ2-1; 11 bases agree with TRBD2. Germline CDR1 and CDR2: DFQATT and SNEGSKA (reference sequence). J was trimmed by 0 bases and V by 6 bases; bases with no gene match: 13. CDR3 length: 18 residues. In nucleotides, the CDR3 is TGCAGTGCAACGACTAGCGGGAAGCCCAAGAGCTCCTACAATGAGCAGTTCTTC. Translating it yields CSATTSGKPKSSYNEQFF.

The chain joins TRBV27 to TRBJ2-7; D remains unclear. The V end lost 2 bases, the J end lost 2 bases, and 10 bases lay between the germline ends. CDR3 length equals 14 residues. The germline V gene encodes CDR1 MNHEY and CDR2 SMNVEV (reference sequence). CDR3: CASSLTRNTYEQYF. The CDR3 nucleotides read TGTGCCAGCAGTTTAACCAGGAATACCTACGAGCAGTACTTC.

The J gene is TRBJ1-1, the V gene TRBV9; D perhaps matches TRBD1 (6 bases). CDR1 and CDR2 (germline): SGDLS, YYNGEE. Between the trimmed V and J ends, which lost 6 bases and 3 bases, there was a span of 15 bases. CDR3 size: 14 residues. CDR3: CASNRDGGHTEAFF. The CDR3 DNA reads as TGTGCCAGCAACCGAGATGGGGGGCACACTGAAGCTTTCTTT. Drawing the rest from reference TRBV9 and TRBJ1-1, the complete variable domain is DSGVTQTPKHLITATGQRVTLRCSPRSGDLSVYWYQQSLDQGLQFLIQYYNGEERAKGNILERFSAQQFPDLHSELNLSSLELGDSALYFCASNRDGGHTEAFFGQGTRLTVV.

The sample holds a few counts of this clonotype. The chain carries TRBV18 and TRBJ2-7; maybe TRBD1 (6 bases). The ends were cut back, 3 bases at V and 7 bases at J, with 28 bases in the middle. The CDR3 spans 18 residues. The germline V gene encodes CDR1 KGHSH and CDR2 LQKENI. Here the CDR3 DNA reads TGTGCCAGCTCACCGCGCCCCCAGGGGTTTGAGGGCTTCGGAGAGCAGTACGTC. Its translation: CASSPRPQGFEGFGEQYV.

This clonotype has a handful of counts. This sequence joins TRBV4-3 and TRBJ2-5; D perhaps matches TRBD2 (6 bases). With 3 bases removed from V and 2 bases from J, the gap between germline ends came to 16 bases. In germline, CDR1 is LGHNA, CDR2 YSLEER. CDR3 length: 16 residues. The DNA of the CDR3 is TGCGCCAGCAGCCAGGCGGGGATGAGCGGGCAAGAGACCCAGTACTTC. Its protein is CASSQAGMSGQETQYF.

The chain recombines TRBV29-1 with TRBJ2-3; 9 bases match TRBD2. CDR3 length: 14 residues. The germline gives CDR1 SQVTM, CDR2 ANQGSEA. V was pared by 6 bases and J by 3 bases, with 7 bases of the junction left unmatched. The CDR3 bases are TGCAGCGTGCGTAGCGGGAGCACTACAGATACGCAGTATTTT. Residues: CSVRSGSTTDTQYF.

The sample holds a few counts of this clonotype. CDR3 DNA sequence: TGTGCCAGCAGCATACCGGGACAGGGGTTGAGGGAGACCCAGTACTTC. Protein sequence: CASSIPGQGLRETQYF. The chain combines TRBV7-8 with TRBJ2-5; 10 nucleotides line up with TRBD1. The V gene end was trimmed by 5 bases and the J gene end by 5 bases; junction bases not matched to a gene: 11. The CDR3 spans 16 residues. Germline V gene data show CDR1 as SGHVS and CDR2 as FQNEAQ.

The rearrangement links TRBV12-3 or TRBV12-4 to TRBJ1-1; D gene ambiguous. The V end was cut by 3 bases, the J end by 0 bases, with 11 bases between. The CDR3 is 15 residues long. The CDR3 bases are TGTGCCAGCAGTTTGGAGGGTGGGATGAACACTGAAGCTTTCTTT. This encodes CASSLEGGMNTEAFF.

The chain is built from TRBV4-1 and TRBJ2-7, with D hard to call. Germline V gene sequence: CDR1 MGHRA, CDR2 YSYEKL. CDR3 size: 14 residues. V lost 0 bases, J lost 7 bases, and 13 bases lay in between. CDR3 bases: TGCGCCAGCAGCCAAGATCCTGGCTTGTGGGAGCAGTACTTC. This gives the protein CASSQDPGLWEQYF.

The rearrangement links TRBV7-9 to TRBJ1-2; TRBD1 is a possible D gene (6 bases). Germline assignment: CDR1 SEHNR and CDR2 FQNEAQ (reference sequence). V lost 5 bases and J 1 base, leaving 26 bases between the germline ends. The CDR3 is 19 residues long. The CDR3 DNA is TGTGCCAGCAGCGGCCGGAGGGGGAGAGGATTAGGGGATAACTATGGCTACACCTTC. Residues: CASSGRRGRGLGDNYGYTF.

The J gene is TRBJ1-2, the V gene TRBV6-2 or TRBV6-3, with 7 bases aligning to TRBD1. With V trimmed by 6 bases and J by 5 bases, 3 bases remained unmatched. Germline V gene sequence: CDR1 MNHEY, CDR2 SVGEGT. This CDR3 contains 12 residues. The CDR3 reads CASRTGVYGYTF. The CDR3 DNA is TGTGCCAGCAGAACAGGGGTATATGGCTACACCTTC.

The sample holds a few counts of this clonotype. The chain employs TRBV28 and TRBJ2-3; TRBD2 agrees at 8 bases. V shed 1 base, J shed 4 bases, and the junction held 7 bases outside the gene matches. CDR1 MDHEN and CDR2 SYDVKM come from the germline V gene. This CDR3 has 16 amino acids. The CDR3 DNA reads TGTGCCAGCAGTTTATCGGGACTAGGTGCGGCAGATACGCAGTATTTT. Translated, it gives CASSLSGLGAADTQYF.

V and J are TRBV6-5 and TRBJ1-6; 8 bases are shared with TRBD1. Trimming took 5 bases from V and 7 from J; bases not matched to a gene: 7. Germline loops: CDR1 MNHEY, CDR2 SVGAGI. The CDR3 runs to 15 residues. CDR3 protein: CASSRPGQGNSPLHF. DNA for the CDR3: TGTGCCAGCAGTCGTCCCGGACAGGGCAATTCACCCCTCCACTTT.

The chain is built from TRBV24-1 and TRBJ2-1, with 8 bases aligning to TRBD2. The CDR3 is 18 residues long. After removal of 3 bases from V and 0 bases from J, the junction contained 9 bases not matched to a gene. Germline V gene sequence: CDR1 KGHDR, CDR2 SFDVKD. CDR3 nucleotides: TGTGCCACCAGTGATCGGACTAGCCCTTTCCGCTCCTACAATGAGCAGTTCTTC. Protein: CATSDRTSPFRSYNEQFF.

This clonotype showed up many times. The V gene is TRBV6-5, the J gene TRBJ1-3, with D tentatively TRBD1 (6 bases). The CDR3 has 15 residues. V dropped 2 bases and J dropped 3 bases, with 11 bases sitting between them. CDR1 and CDR2 (germline): MNHEY, SVGAGI. CDR3 in amino acids: CASSYVRGIGNTIYF. CDR3 sequence (DNA): TGTGCCAGCAGTTACGTCAGGGGAATTGGAAACACCATATATTTT.

J is TRBJ1-6 and V is TRBV6-5; 10 bases are shared with TRBD1. Germline assignment: CDR1 MNHEY and CDR2 SVGAGI. V shed 6 bases and J 9 bases; nucleotides not matched to a gene: 5. This CDR3 is built from 14 residues. The CDR3 sequence: CASRRQGAGSPLHF. In nucleotides, the CDR3 is TGTGCCAGCAGAAGACAGGGGGCCGGTTCACCCCTCCACTTT.

In this sample, this clonotype turned up a few times. The chain joins TRBV7-8 to TRBJ1-5, with a possible D match to TRBD1 (5 bases). From germline, CDR1 is SGHVS and CDR2 FQNEAQ. V shed 3 bases and J shed 6 bases, with 12 bases lying between them. This CDR3 has 14 residues. This CDR3 reads CASSFMGVLQPQHF. DNA of the CDR3: TGTGCCAGCAGCTTTATGGGGGTACTTCAGCCCCAGCATTTT.

V usage is TRBV19 and J usage is TRBJ2-1, with 8 positions matching TRBD2. CDR3 size: 18 residues. Germline assignment: CDR1 LNHDA and CDR2 SQIVND (reference sequence). Unmatched junction bases numbered 13, after V lost 3 bases and J lost 3 bases. CDR3 nucleotides: TGTGCCAGTAGTATTTGGGGACTAGTGGGAGTGGGCTACAATGAGCAGTTCTTC. Its protein is CASSIWGLVGVGYNEQFF.

The chain uses TRBV7-2 and TRBJ2-4; unclear D gene. The V gene lost 0 bases and the J gene lost 3 bases, with 12 bases spanning the gap. CDR1 and CDR2 from the germline V gene are SGHTA and FQGNSA. This CDR3 comprises 16 residues. CDR3 coding DNA: TGTGCCAGCAGCTTAGCCCCACTGAGAGGCAAAAACATTCAGTACTTC. Amino acids: CASSLAPLRGKNIQYF.

A few counts support this clonotype. The rearrangement links TRBV12-3 or TRBV12-4 to TRBJ1-4, with no clear D. The CDR3 is 16 amino acids. V was trimmed by 3 bases and J by 3 bases, leaving 14 bases between them. CDR3 bases: TGTGCCAGCAGTTTCCTGGGCGGTCCGTCTAATGAAAAACTGTTTTTT. It yields the protein CASSFLGGPSNEKLFF.

This CDR3 is CASSQEGELLQETQYF. DNA for the CDR3: TGTGCCAGCAGCCAAGAAGGTGAGCTACTCCAAGAGACCCAGTACTTC. The chain combines TRBV4-2 with TRBJ2-5; D remains ambiguous. CDR3 length: 16 amino acids. V was cut by 0 bases and J by 1 base, with 12 bases left in between. Germline values: CDR1 LGHNA, CDR2 YNFKEQ.

The rearrangement links TRBV7-2 to TRBJ2-7; D might be TRBD1 (5 bases). The germline CDR1 and CDR2 sequences are SGHTA and FQGNSA. The CDR3 totals 16 residues. The V end lost 5 bases, the J end lost 6 bases, and 23 bases lay between the germline ends. CDR3 protein: CASSPGGAGVRGEQYF. The CDR3 nucleotides read TGTGCCAGCAGCCCGGGTGGGGCAGGAGTAAGAGGCGAGCAGTACTTC.

The chain has TRBV7-9 and TRBJ1-4, with TRBD1 matching over 7 bases. Losses at the gene ends were 5 bases for V and 2 bases for J; bases not matched to a gene: 20. Germline V gene lookup returns CDR1 SEHNR and CDR2 FQNEAQ (reference sequence). The CDR3 sequence is 20 residues long. CDR3 sequence (DNA): TGTGCCAGCAGCCCACTCGGACAACCGGGACAGAGACGGACTAATGAAAAACTGTTTTTT. Translation gives CASSPLGQPGQRRTNEKLFF. Looking up the rest from reference TRBV7-9 and TRBJ1-4 gives the full variable domain: DTGVSQNPRHKITKRGQNVTFRCDPISEHNRLYWYRQTLGQGPEFLTYFQNEAQLEKSRLLSDRFSAERPKGSFSTLEIQRTEQGDSAMYLCASSPLGQPGQRRTNEKLFFGSGTQLSVL.

CDR3 loop: CAISRQPLSYEQYV. As DNA, the CDR3 is TGTGCCATCAGTAGACAGCCCCTCTCCTACGAGCAGTACGTC. The chain recombines TRBV10-3 with TRBJ2-7, with D possibly matching TRBD1 (5 bases). V dropped 5 bases and J dropped 0 bases, with 11 bases sitting between them. This CDR3 has 14 residues. CDR1 and CDR2 (germline): ENHRY, SYGVKD.

The J gene is TRBJ1-1, the V gene TRBV2; D call uncertain. The germline V and J ends were trimmed by 2 bases and 0 bases, with 10 bases remaining between them. The germline V gene encodes CDR1 SNHLY and CDR2 FYNNEI. The CDR3 contains 15 residues. CDR3 loop: CASSEFLAVNTEAFF. The CDR3, as DNA: TGTGCCAGCAGTGAATTTCTCGCGGTGAACACTGAAGCTTTCTTT.

With respect to this clonotype: Relative to the germline gene, one junction end is altered; a read error may explain this. The chain uses TRBV20-1 and TRBJ2-3; D call uncertain. Germline V gene sequence: CDR1 DFQATT, CDR2 SNEGSKA (reference sequence). This CDR3 region has 11 residues. DNA for the CDR3: TGCAGTGCAAGAGCCACAGATACGCAGTATTTT. Amino acid sequence: CSARATDTQYF.

At least ten counts were recorded for this clonotype. The chain has TRBV7-2 and TRBJ2-3; 8 bases fit TRBD2. J was trimmed by 3 bases and V by 4 bases; bases with no gene match: 12. CDR1 is SGHTA, CDR2 FQGNSA, per germline. This CDR3 has 17 residues. The CDR3 DNA follows: TGTGCCAGCAGCTCCCGGGGTAGCGGGAAAGGGACAGATACGCAGTATTTT. This translates into CASSSRGSGKGTDTQYF.

This clonotype was seen ten or more times. V gene TRBV7-2 combines with J gene TRBJ2-6; 7 bases agree with TRBD1. This CDR3 is 17 amino acids long. V lost 3 bases and J lost 0; bases outside the gene matches: 5. Germline CDR1 and CDR2: SGHTA and FQGNSA. This CDR3 is CASSLKGAVSGANVLTF. Here the CDR3 DNA reads TGTGCCAGCAGCTTGAAGGGGGCCGTCTCTGGGGCCAACGTCCTGACTTTC.